Described below is a single T cell receptor (beta chain) sequence and its context. Antigen specificity is unknown. The data were taken from a study of coeliac disease. With 6 bases removed from V and 2 bases from J, the gap between germline ends came to 11 bases. Germline V CDR1 and CDR2: MNHEY, SMNVEV (reference sequence). This CDR3 spans 13 amino acids. Study-level results: Unbiased detection of gliadin-specific T cells was judged not feasible with this approach. Largely private TRB repertoires meant most sequences were sample-unique.

Profiling relied on immunoSEQ multiplex PCR, and the TCRdb table lists in-frame clones only, not all of them. In the table there are thousands of clones, 62% of which are singletons. Cells were frozen in aliquots of around 490,000, and one aliquot per fraction was sequenced. The genes are TRBV27 and TRBJ2-7, with D uncertain. The sequence was collected from a man in his fifties or sixties with celiac disease on a gluten-free diet. Sample: lymphocytes from the gut lamina propria. The CDR3 protein is CASRHGQTYEQYF. The CDR3 bases are TGTGCCAGCAGACATGGCCAGACCTACGAGCAGTACTTC.